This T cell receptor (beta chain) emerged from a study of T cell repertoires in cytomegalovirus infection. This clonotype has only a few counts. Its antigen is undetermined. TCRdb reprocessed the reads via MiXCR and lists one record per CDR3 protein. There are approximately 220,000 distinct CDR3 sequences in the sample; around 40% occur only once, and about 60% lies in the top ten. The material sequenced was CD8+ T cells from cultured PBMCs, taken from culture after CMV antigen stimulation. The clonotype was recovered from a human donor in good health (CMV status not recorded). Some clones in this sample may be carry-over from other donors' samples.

CDR3 DNA sequence: TGTGCCAGCAGCAGAGGTGCTGGGGCCAACGTCCTGACTTTC. It specifies CASSRGAGANVLTF. The chain joins TRBV9 to TRBJ2-6; the D is unclear. The CDR3 totals 14 residues. Trimming took 4 bases from V and 2 from J, leaving 7 bases between them. Germline CDR1 reads SGDLS; CDR2 reads YYNGEE.